This entry lists 15 T cell receptor beta chains sequenced from one sample in a study of identical twins. TCRdb called the 5' RACE reads again in MiXCR, with one record for every CDR3 protein. The sample has fewer than 350,000 distinct CDR3 sequences; about 8.1% are singletons. This sample was also put to use in a study of yellow fever vaccine responses in identical twins.

The material sequenced was memory (CD45RO+) T cells sorted from blood. These receptors originate from a young woman in good health.

This clonotype came up many times. The rearrangement links TRBV7-3 to TRBJ2-1, with 12 bases fitting TRBD2. Germline trimming cut 0 bases from V and 5 bases from J; bases unmatched to any gene: 8. This CDR3 is 18 amino acids long. Germline CDR1 SGHTA, CDR2 FQGTGA. CDR3 in DNA: TGTGCCAGCAGCTTAACTTACTCGAGACTAGCGGGAGACAATGAGCAGTTCTTC. Its translation: CASSLTYSRLAGDNEQFF.

This clonotype has a count of ten or more. V is TRBV6-1 and J is TRBJ1-2; D is ambiguous. V was clipped by 7 bases and J by 6 bases, with 18 bases between them. This CDR3 has 14 amino acids. The V gene's germline CDR1 is MNHNS and CDR2 SASEGT. The CDR3 DNA is TGTGCCAGCAAGGCGGGCAGCACAACAAATGGCTACACCTTC. Translation: CASKAGSTTNGYTF.

This clonotype occurred many times. The V gene is TRBV5-1, the J gene TRBJ2-5; possibly TRBD1 for D (6 bases). The germline CDR1 and CDR2 sequences are SGHRS and YFSETQ. The CDR3 loop spans 16 amino acids. Trimming removed 0 bases from V and 1 base from J, with 13 bases in between. Written as DNA, the CDR3 is TGCGCCAGCAGCTTGGCAGACAGGAGACTCCAAGAGACCCAGTACTTC. Amino acid sequence: CASSLADRRLQETQYF.

This clonotype was seen repeatedly, ten times or more. This chain's CDR3 is CASSSGQGQETQYF. The CDR3 DNA reads TGCGCCAGCAGCTCAGGACAGGGCCAAGAGACCCAGTACTTC. The chain uses TRBV5-1 and TRBJ2-5; TRBD1 aligns across 8 bases. CDR1 SGHRS and CDR2 YFSETQ come from the germline V gene. The CDR3 has 14 amino acids. The junction had 2 bases not matched to a gene; V was cut back by 3 bases and J by 1 base. Full variable domain (missing parts from reference TRBV5-1 and TRBJ2-5): KAGVTQTPRYLIKTRGQQVTLSCSPISGHRSVSWYQQTPGQGLQFLFEYFSETQRNKGNFPGRFSGRQFSNSRSEMNVSTLELGDSALYLCASSSGQGQETQYFGPGTRLLVL.

This clonotype turned up a few times. It is unclear where the CDR3 begins or ends on the DNA, so no DNA is shown, and the CDR3 is as TCRdb lists it. This chain links TRBV7-5 with TRBJ1-5; the D call TRBD1 from the table was never checked on the DNA. TRBV7-5 is a pseudogene segment. The CDR3 region is 18 residues in length, termini included. CDR3 sequence reads: CISVSEASTGAGNQPQHF.

A few counts support this clonotype. V gene TRBV29-1 combines with J gene TRBJ2-5; tentatively, D is TRBD2 (6 bases). There are 14 residues in the CDR3. Trimming removed 5 bases at V and 5 bases at J, with 18 bases between. CDR1 and CDR2 (germline): SQVTM, ANQGSEA. The CDR3 nucleotides are TGCAGCGTTTCACACGGGACGGGGGAGGAGACCCAGTACTTC. Translated: CSVSHGTGEETQYF.

The chain couples TRBV20-1 to TRBJ1-2, with a tentative D call TRBD1 (6 bases). CDR1 is DFQATT, CDR2 SNEGSKA, per germline (reference sequence). The CDR3 totals 11 residues. In DNA form, the CDR3 reads TGCAGGGGGGACAATAACTATGGCTACACCTTC. Translation: CRGDNNYGYTF.

Many counts were recorded for this clonotype. The junction differs from germline at one of its ends, possibly a read error. This chain links TRBV12-3 or TRBV12-4 with TRBJ1-2; TRBD1 matches 7 bases. This CDR3 contains 12 residues. The CDR3 region is CASSREVRDSSF. The CDR3 bases are TGTGCCAGCAGCCGGGAAGTCCGGGACAGCAGCTTC.

The rearrangement uses TRBV5-1 and TRBJ2-1; 8 bases align to TRBD2. The CDR3 consists of 14 residues. Germline CDR1 and CDR2: SGHRS and YFSETQ. Unmatched junction bases numbered 7, after V lost 4 bases and J lost 7 bases. The CDR3 nucleotides read TGCGCCAGCAGCCCCCCGGGAGGGAGTAATGAGCAGTTCTTC. This translates into CASSPPGGSNEQFF.

The chain carries TRBV28 and TRBJ2-7, with D perhaps TRBD1 (6 bases). Germline CDR1 reads MDHEN; CDR2 reads SYDVKM. The CDR3 is made up of 12 amino acids. Trimming pared 7 bases from V and 3 bases from J, leaving 10 bases between. The CDR3, as DNA: TGTGCCAGCACTGTAGGGGGCTACGAGCAGTACTTC. Translation: CASTVGGYEQYF.

This clonotype was recorded at least ten times. The gene calls are TRBV3-1 and TRBJ2-3; D is undetermined. V was pared by 1 base and J by 4 bases, with 9 bases between. Germline-derived CDR1 and CDR2 are LGHDT and YNNKEL (reference sequence). The CDR3 consists of 14 residues. CDR3 protein: CASSQVVGADTQYF. The CDR3 DNA reads TGTGCCAGCAGCCAAGTTGTGGGTGCAGATACGCAGTATTTT.

This clonotype was counted many times. V gene TRBV6-1 combines with J gene TRBJ2-2, with 7 bases aligning to TRBD2. J was trimmed by 4 bases and V by 7 bases; bases with no gene match: 0. The germline V gene encodes CDR1 MNHNS and CDR2 SASEGT. This CDR3 comprises 12 residues. CDR3 protein: CASKRGTGELFF. CDR3 sequence (DNA): TGTGCCAGCAAGCGGGGCACCGGGGAGCTGTTTTTT.

This clonotype was detected only a few times. The chain combines TRBV6-1 with TRBJ2-2, with 8 positions matching TRBD1. The CDR3 runs to 15 residues. The ends lost 2 bases at V and 7 bases at J; junction bases unmatched: 6. The germline CDR1 and CDR2 sequences are MNHNS and SASEGT. The CDR3 DNA reads as TGTGCCAGCAGTGAACGGCTACAGGGGGACGGGGAGCTGTTTTTT. Residues: CASSERLQGDGELFF.

This clonotype was counted many times. The V call is TRBV4-1, the J call TRBJ2-5, with D tentatively TRBD1 or TRBD2 (5 bases each). V lost 0 bases and J lost 8, with 16 bases in between. CDR1 MGHRA and CDR2 YSYEKL come from the germline V gene. This CDR3 is built from 15 residues. The CDR3 sequence is CASSQEGAKGDTQYF. DNA for the CDR3: TGCGCCAGCAGCCAAGAAGGGGCAAAGGGAGATACCCAGTACTTC.

Turning to this clonotype: A much bigger clone sits one base away, suggesting this may be a read error. The V and J genes are TRBV10-3 and TRBJ2-3; TRBD1 might be the D (6 bases). Trimming took 4 bases from V and 10 from J, leaving 18 bases between them. The germline V gene encodes CDR1 ENHRY and CDR2 SYGVKD. CDR3 length equals 14 residues. CDR3 sequence: CAISGSAQGQPQYF. CDR3 nucleotide sequence: TGTGCCATCAGTGGGTCGGCACAGGGTCAGCCGCAGTATTTT.